This entry lists 15 T cell receptor beta chains sequenced from one sample in a study of a mutant IDH1 vaccine in newly diagnosed glioma (dated by TCRdb to about 2021). Antigens for these TCRs are unknown. The library was obtained by the immunoSEQ multiplex PCR assay. What TCRdb holds here is the immuneACCESS table cut down to in-frame rearrangements. Part of the clones is not present; checked against another copy, under half of the missing clones reflect an unresolved V gene, and the others are unexplained. This sample holds about 56,000 clones; roughly nine tenths were observed only once. The ten largest clones represent around 1.7% of the sample. The time point label, as the study defines it: week 35, safety follow-up. Each vaccine dose was 300 ug of a 20-mer mutant IDH1 peptide in Montanide, given subcutaneously with topical imiquimod. The source material was PBMCs, sampled from a glioma patient whose treatment included an IDH1 peptide vaccine. The origin of the receptors is a man in his forties with glioma.

This clone appeared a few times. Germline and junction disagree at one end, which may indicate a read error. V is TRBV28 and J is TRBJ2-7; TRBD2 might be the D (7 bases). Germline V lookup: CDR1 MDHEN, CDR2 SYDVKM. The CDR3 is 12 residues long. CDR3 amino acids: CASSPPGGLKLF. Here the CDR3 DNA reads TGTGCCAGCAGTCCCCCCGGGGGGCTAAAACTCTTC. Filled out from reference TRBV28 and TRBJ2-7, the complete variable domain reads DVKVTQSSRYLVKRTGEKVFLECVQDMDHENMFWYRQDPGLGLRLIYFSYDVKMKEKGDIPEGYSVSREKKERFSLILESASTNQTSMYLCASSPPGGLKLFGPGTRLTVT.

The chain couples TRBV4-2 to TRBJ2-6; 7 positions match TRBD2. This CDR3 is built from 18 residues. Unmatched junction bases numbered 5, after V lost 0 bases and J lost 0 bases. Per germline, CDR1 LGHNA and CDR2 YNFKEQ. The CDR3 spells CASSQDTSVSSGANVLTF. In nucleotides, the CDR3 is TGTGCCAGCAGCCAAGATACTAGCGTGAGCTCTGGGGCCAACGTCCTGACTTTC.

V gene TRBV27 combines with J gene TRBJ2-7; 7 bases are shared with TRBD1. The CDR3 loop spans 14 amino acids. Germline V gene lookup returns CDR1 MNHEY and CDR2 SMNVEV (reference sequence). V shed 4 bases and J 1 base; nucleotides not matched to a gene: 4. CDR3 DNA sequence: TGTGCCAGCAGTTCGACAGGGTGGTCCTACGAGCAGTACTTC. Its translation: CASSSTGWSYEQYF.

The rearrangement links TRBV5-1 to TRBJ2-2; a possible D gene is TRBD1 (5 bases). The CDR3 runs to 13 residues. V shed 6 bases and J shed 6 bases, with 12 bases lying between them. In germline, CDR1 is SGHRS, CDR2 YFSETQ. In DNA, the CDR3 is TGCGCCAGCACAACAGGTTCTTCCGGGGAGCTGTTTTTT. The encoded protein is CASTTGSSGELFF.

V usage is TRBV7-8 and J usage is TRBJ2-7; 13 positions agree with TRBD2. The germline V gene has CDR1 SGHVS and CDR2 FQNEAQ. V lost 5 bases to trimming and J lost 1 base; unmatched junction nucleotides: 5. This CDR3 has 16 amino acids. The CDR3 is CASSTGLAGRSYEQYF. The CDR3 nucleotides are TGTGCCAGCAGCACGGGACTAGCGGGAAGGTCCTACGAGCAGTACTTC. The whole variable domain, remainder taken from reference TRBV7-8 and TRBJ2-7, is GAGVSQSPRYKVAKRGQDVALRCDPISGHVSLFWYQQALGQGPEFLTYFQNEAQLDKSGLPSDRFFAERPEGSVSTLKIQRTQQEDSAVYLCASSTGLAGRSYEQYFGPGTRLTVT.

J is TRBJ2-1 and V is TRBV19; 13 bases map to TRBD2. CDR3 size: 16 residues. Germline V gene data show CDR1 as LNHDA and CDR2 as SQIVND (reference sequence). V dropped 3 bases and J dropped 3; count of bases not matched to a gene: 2. CDR3 coding DNA: TGTGCCAGTAGTATTCGGACTAGCGGGAGCTACAATGAGCAGTTCTTC. It is translated as CASSIRTSGSYNEQFF. Based on the CDR3 plus reference TRBV19 and TRBJ2-1, the full variable domain is DGGITQSPKYLFRKEGQNVTLSCEQNLNHDAMYWYRQDPGQGLRLIYYSQIVNDFQKGDIAEGYSVSREKKESFPLTVTSAQKNPTAFYLCASSIRTSGSYNEQFFGPGTRLTVL.

The chain recombines TRBV2 with TRBJ2-2; 8 bases are a match to TRBD1. J was trimmed by 1 base and V by 1 base; bases with no gene match: 14. Germline CDR1 is SNHLY and CDR2 is FYNNEI. The CDR3 is made up of 20 amino acids. The CDR3 spells CASSEGARGREGQNTGELFF. CDR3 DNA: TGTGCCAGCAGTGAAGGTGCCAGGGGGCGTGAGGGCCAGAACACCGGGGAGCTGTTTTTT.

This chain joins TRBV23-1 and TRBJ1-1; D is undetermined. TRBV23-1 is flagged as an ORF with uncertain function. Trimming removed 0 bases from V and 1 base from J, with 9 bases in between. The CDR3 has 15 residues. The CDR3: CASSQSGVSNTEAFF. DNA for the CDR3: TGCGCCAGCAGTCAATCTGGAGTCTCGAACACTGAAGCTTTCTTT.

The chain links TRBV2 to TRBJ1-2, with D perhaps matching TRBD1 (5 bases). V lost 6 bases and J 0 bases, leaving 20 bases between the germline ends. The CDR3 spans 17 residues. Germline-derived CDR1 and CDR2 are SNHLY and FYNNEI. DNA for the CDR3: TGTGCCAGCAGGGGGTGGGACGGAAGGCGTACTAACTATGGCTACACCTTC. Amino acids: CASRGWDGRRTNYGYTF.

With respect to this clone: Relative to the germline gene, one junction end is altered; a read error may explain this. J is TRBJ2-7 and V is TRBV5-6; a possible D gene is TRBD2 (5 bases). This CDR3 region has 13 residues. The V gene's germline CDR1 is SGHDT and CDR2 YYEEEE. The CDR3: CASSLELGGTSIF. For the CDR3, the DNA is TGTGCCAGCAGCTTGGAATTGGGTGGAACTAGTATCTTC.

This chain uses TRBV2 with TRBJ1-2, with D perhaps matching TRBD1 (6 bases). The V gene lost 3 bases and the J gene lost 8 bases, with 16 bases spanning the gap. Per germline, CDR1 SNHLY and CDR2 FYNNEI. The CDR3 totals 14 residues. CDR3 loop: CASSDATGARGYTF. The CDR3 nucleotides read TGTGCCAGCAGTGATGCGACAGGTGCTAGAGGCTACACCTTC.

The V call is TRBV6-6, the J call TRBJ2-1, with 7 nucleotides matching TRBD2. Losses at the gene ends were 7 bases for V and 10 bases for J; bases not matched to a gene: 13. CDR3 length: 14 amino acids. Germline V gives CDR1 MNHNY, CDR2 SVGAGI (reference sequence). As DNA, the CDR3 is TGTGCCAGCACCGAGAGAGGGAGGGGTGGGGAGCAGTTCTTC. This gives the protein CASTERGRGGEQFF.

The chain carries TRBV6-5 and TRBJ2-7; possible D gene TRBD1, 6 bases. CDR1 and CDR2 (germline): MNHEY, SVGAGI. This CDR3 region has 14 residues. Trimming removed 6 bases from V and 4 bases from J, with 16 bases in between. The CDR3, as DNA: TGTGCCAGCAGCAAAGCCCAGGGGTGGTACGAGCAGTACTTC. It codes for CASSKAQGWYEQYF.

The rearrangement joins TRBV5-6 to TRBJ2-3, with 7 bases identical to TRBD2. V lost 4 bases, J lost 4 bases, and 6 bases stayed unmatched. The germline V gene has CDR1 SGHDT and CDR2 YYEEEE. The CDR3 is 14 amino acids. The CDR3 sequence is CASSPQTSSDTQYF. The DNA of the CDR3 is TGTGCCAGCAGCCCTCAGACTAGCTCAGATACGCAGTATTTT.

The chain employs TRBV6-1 and TRBJ1-1; D gene unclear. The CDR3 length is 13 residues. The germline V and J ends were trimmed by 4 bases and 1 base, with 7 bases remaining between them. Germline V CDR1 and CDR2: MNHNS, SASEGT. The chain's CDR3 is CASSAKGNTEAFF. CDR3 coding DNA: TGTGCCAGCAGTGCAAAAGGGAACACTGAAGCTTTCTTT.